These 3 T cell receptor beta chains came from one sample sequenced in a study of T-cell reconstitution after alpha-beta-depleted transplantation in children. The TCRbeta library incorporated unique molecular identifiers. TCRdb re-derived calls from the PCR reads in MiXCR, one entry per CDR3 protein. The sample has about 610,000 distinct CDR3 sequences; about 11% are singletons. The sequencing used PBMCs from the stem cell graft donor, collected from the stem cell graft. These receptors all come from a human donor who donated a stem cell graft to a child with acute myeloid leukemia.

The genes are TRBV20-1 and TRBJ1-6, with 7 bases lining up with TRBD1. The germline V gene encodes CDR1 DFQATT and CDR2 SNEGSKA (reference sequence). Germline trimming cut 3 bases from V and 7 bases from J; bases unmatched to any gene: 6. The CDR3 spans 14 residues. The CDR3 protein is CSAREGALNSPLHF. CDR3 nucleotides: TGCAGTGCTAGGGAGGGGGCGTTGAATTCACCCCTCCACTTT.

This clonotype has more than one count but fewer than ten. This sequence joins TRBV19 and TRBJ1-2, with D perhaps TRBD1 (6 bases). The CDR3 has 15 residues. Trimming took 3 bases from V and 8 from J, leaving 19 bases between them. Germline loops: CDR1 LNHDA, CDR2 SQIVND (reference sequence). The CDR3, as DNA: TGTGCCAGTAGTATTCTCCGGACAGACTCGGTGGGCTACACCTTC. This sequence encodes CASSILRTDSVGYTF.

This clonotype was detected ten times or more. The chain links TRBV29-1 to TRBJ2-5, with 9 bases lining up with TRBD1. Looked up from germline, CDR1 is SQVTM and CDR2 is ANQGSEA. The junction had 7 bases not matched to a gene; V was cut back by 6 bases and J by 5 bases. CDR3 length: 13 residues. The CDR3 spells CSVRDREGETQYF. For the CDR3, the DNA is TGCAGCGTCCGGGACAGGGAGGGGGAGACCCAGTACTTC.